These 7 T cell receptor beta chains originate from one sample sequenced in a study of blood T cell repertoires in COVID-19. Assay used: immunoSEQ multiplex PCR; TCRdb lists only in-frame clones, some missing. This sample carries a few hundred thousand clones, roughly 86% of them seen once, and the ten largest clones take around 9.1%. The sequenced material came from peripheral blood. All receptors derive from a man aged 35-49 years who had recovered from COVID-19.

This chain connects TRBV28 to TRBJ2-7; 9 nucleotides agree with TRBD2. Trimming cost V 5 bases and J 3 bases; bases outside gene matches: 8. This CDR3 is 15 amino acids long. Germline lookup yields CDR1 MDHEN and CDR2 SYDVKM. CDR3 nucleotide sequence: TGTGCCAGCAGTCTTCCGGCGGGAGGGGGCTACGAGCAGTACTTC. It translates to CASSLPAGGGYEQYF.

The rearrangement joins TRBV7-3 to TRBJ2-3, with 9 bases identical to TRBD2. V lost 1 base, J lost 0 bases, and 2 bases stayed unmatched. The CDR3 has 16 residues. Germline lookup yields CDR1 SGHTA and CDR2 FQGTGA. The CDR3, as DNA: TGTGCCAGCAGCTTAAGGGCGGGAGGGAGCACAGATACGCAGTATTTT. Translated: CASSLRAGGSTDTQYF.

The chain links TRBV14 to TRBJ1-5; TRBD1 matches at 9 bases. This CDR3 region has 18 residues. The V gene end was trimmed by 6 bases and the J gene end by 0 bases; junction bases not matched to a gene: 12. The germline gives CDR1 SGHDN, CDR2 FVKESK. The CDR3 DNA reads as TGTGCCAGCAGGCCTCGGGACAGGGATAAGGATAGCAATCAGCCCCAGCATTTT. It is translated as CASRPRDRDKDSNQPQHF.

The genes are TRBV7-2 and TRBJ2-1, with 12 bases identical to TRBD2. The V gene end was trimmed by 5 bases and the J gene end by 0 bases; junction bases not matched to a gene: 2. This CDR3 contains 16 residues. The germline gives CDR1 SGHTA, CDR2 FQGNSA. The CDR3 loop is CASSASGGVSYNEQFF. The CDR3 DNA is TGTGCCAGCAGCGCTAGCGGGGGGGTCTCCTACAATGAGCAGTTCTTC. Full variable domain (outside the CDR3, taken from reference TRBV7-2 and TRBJ2-1): GAGVSQSPSNKVTEKGKDVELRCDPISGHTALYWYRQSLGQGLEFLIYFQGNSAPDKSGLPSDRFSAERTGGSVSTLTIQRTQQEDSAVYLCASSASGGVSYNEQFFGPGTRLTVL.

The rearrangement uses TRBV27 and TRBJ1-6, with TRBD1 matching 7 bases. The germline V gene encodes CDR1 MNHEY and CDR2 SMNVEV (reference sequence). The CDR3 contains 15 residues. V shed 5 bases, J shed 9 bases, and the junction held 10 bases outside the gene matches. The CDR3 here is CASSLLRQGSSPLHF. The CDR3 nucleotides read TGTGCCAGCAGTCTACTCAGACAGGGTTCTTCACCCCTCCACTTT.

The V call is TRBV19, the J call TRBJ2-1, with 11 positions matching TRBD2. The V and J ends lost 0 bases and 8 bases, in that order; junction bases with no gene match: 3. The CDR3 extends over 15 amino acids. The germline V gene has CDR1 LNHDA and CDR2 SQIVND (reference sequence). CDR3 DNA sequence: TGTGCCAGTAGTATAGATAGCGGGGGGGCCGATGAGCAGTTCTTC. It translates to CASSIDSGGADEQFF.

The chain employs TRBV9 and TRBJ2-1; TRBD2 matches at 10 bases. The CDR3 consists of 17 residues. After removal of 4 bases from V and 4 bases from J, the junction contained 11 bases not matched to a gene. Germline CDR1 reads SGDLS; CDR2 reads YYNGEE. CDR3 bases: TGTGCCAGCAGCCCTCGGTATAGCGGGGGGCCTTACAATGAGCAGTTCTTC. Amino acids: CASSPRYSGGPYNEQFF.